This T cell receptor (beta chain) was observed in a study of identical twins. The CDR3 is 16 residues long. The trim removed 4 bases at V and 2 bases at J, leaving 5 bases unmatched. Germline CDR1 is SGHTA and CDR2 is FQGTGA. This clonotype was recorded a few times. The antigen remains undetermined. Template switching added a universal primer binding site, and final cDNA carried unique molecular identifiers. TCRdb recomputed calls from the 5' RACE reads with MiXCR, one row per CDR3 protein. Among about 920,000 distinct CDR3 sequences listed, 10% to 15% were seen once. Whole-study results and caveats: A lower insertion count was a feature of abundant cord blood beta clonotypes, with no such feature in memory repertoires.

These data are also associated with another study on yellow fever vaccine responses in identical twins. That work states: Vaccine T cell responses of twins reportedly seemed partly convergent and partly personalized.

The sample taken for sequencing was PBMCs. This TCR was recovered from a woman under 30 in good health. This chain connects TRBV7-3 to TRBJ2-3, with TRBD2 matching 11 bases. The CDR3 reads CASSSELAGATDTQYF. The CDR3 DNA sequence: TGTGCCAGCAGCTCCGAACTAGCGGGGGCCACAGATACGCAGTATTTT.